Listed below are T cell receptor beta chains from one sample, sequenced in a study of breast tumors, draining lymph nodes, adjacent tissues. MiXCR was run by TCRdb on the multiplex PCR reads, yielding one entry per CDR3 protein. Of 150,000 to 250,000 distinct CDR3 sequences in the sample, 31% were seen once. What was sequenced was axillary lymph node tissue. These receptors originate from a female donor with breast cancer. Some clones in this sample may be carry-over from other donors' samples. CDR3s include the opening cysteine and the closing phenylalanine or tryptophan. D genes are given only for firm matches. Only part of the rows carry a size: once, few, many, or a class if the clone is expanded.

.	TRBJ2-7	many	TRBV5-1	CASSLTGTPYEQYF	TGCGCCAGCAGCTTGACAGGCACTCCCTACGAGCAGTACTTC
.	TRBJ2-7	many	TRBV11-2	CASSLVRAGEQYF	TGTGCCAGCAGCTTAGTCAGGGCGGGGGAGCAGTACTTC
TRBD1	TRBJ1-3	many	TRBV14	CASSLTGAIDTIYF	TGTGCCAGCAGCCTCACAGGGGCGATAGACACCATATATTTT
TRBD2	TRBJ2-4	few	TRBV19	CASSMAGTSGGSVYF	TGTGCCAGTAGTATGGCTGGGACTAGCGGGGGGTCGGTGTACTTC
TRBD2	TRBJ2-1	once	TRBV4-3	CASSQNGLAGDNEQFF	TGCGCCAGCAGCCAGAATGGACTAGCGGGGGACAATGAGCAGTTCTTC
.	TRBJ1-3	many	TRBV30	CAWNAGDSGNTIYF	TGTGCCTGGAATGCAGGAGACTCTGGAAACACCATATATTTT
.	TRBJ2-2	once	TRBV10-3	CAISGLAGELFF	TGTGCCATCAGTGGCCTAGCGGGGGAGCTGTTTTTT
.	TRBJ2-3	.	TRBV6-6	CASSYGQNTYTQYF	TGTGCCAGCAGTTATGGACAGAACACATATACGCAGTACTTT
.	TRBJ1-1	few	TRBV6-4	CASSPSTGNTEAFF	TGTGCCAGCAGCCCCTCGACAGGGAACACTGAAGCTTTCTTT
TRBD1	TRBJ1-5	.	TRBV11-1	CASSPGQGNRPQHF	TGTGCCAGCAGCCCGGGACAGGGCAATCGGCCCCAGCATTTT
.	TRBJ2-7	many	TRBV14	CASSSPRAAYEQYF	TGTGCCAGCAGCTCCCCCCGCGCGGCCTACGAGCAGTACTTC
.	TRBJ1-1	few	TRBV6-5	CASSSWTAPSTEAFF	TGTGCCAGCAGTTCTTGGACAGCCCCGAGCACTGAAGCTTTCTTT
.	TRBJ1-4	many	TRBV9	CASSVAGAPNEKLFF	TGTGCCAGCAGCGTAGCGGGGGCCCCTAATGAAAAACTGTTTTTT
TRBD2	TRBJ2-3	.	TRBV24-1	CATSDYHSGGPYNEQYF	TGTGCCACCAGTGATTACCATAGCGGGGGGCCTTACAATGAGCAGTATTTT
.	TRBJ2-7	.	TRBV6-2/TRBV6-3	CASRPDGSPYEQYF	TGTGCCAGCAGACCGGACGGATCCCCCTACGAGCAGTACTTC
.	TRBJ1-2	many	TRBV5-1	CASSPFGESGYGYTF	TGCGCCAGCAGCCCATTCGGGGAGTCCGGATATGGCTACACCTTC